What follows is one TCR beta chain and its context. Its antigen is undetermined. This CDR3 region has 16 residues. Deletions cut 7 bases from V and 2 bases from J, with 19 bases between. This entry comes from a study of T cell responses to AZD1222 COVID-19 vaccine. General study findings and limits: There were repertoire samples only from the period after the peak T cell response. Two AZD1222 doses significantly raised spike-specific TCR breadth and depth over controls.

Some clones are missing from TCRdb's copy, which holds only in-frame ones; the method was immunoSEQ multiplex PCR. Found here are tens of thousands of clones, approximately 92% of them singletons; the top ten hold approximately 8.6%. The clonotype originates from an adult who received the AZD1222 COVID-19 vaccine. The chain uses TRBV5-3 and TRBJ1-5; D gene uncertain. TRBV5-3 is flagged as an ORF with uncertain function. The starting material was peripheral blood, obtained 28 days after the second AZD1222 dose. The CDR3 spells CARAYPKVWGNQPQHF. Here the CDR3 DNA reads TGTGCCAGAGCTTACCCAAAGGTATGGGGCAATCAGCCCCAGCATTTT.